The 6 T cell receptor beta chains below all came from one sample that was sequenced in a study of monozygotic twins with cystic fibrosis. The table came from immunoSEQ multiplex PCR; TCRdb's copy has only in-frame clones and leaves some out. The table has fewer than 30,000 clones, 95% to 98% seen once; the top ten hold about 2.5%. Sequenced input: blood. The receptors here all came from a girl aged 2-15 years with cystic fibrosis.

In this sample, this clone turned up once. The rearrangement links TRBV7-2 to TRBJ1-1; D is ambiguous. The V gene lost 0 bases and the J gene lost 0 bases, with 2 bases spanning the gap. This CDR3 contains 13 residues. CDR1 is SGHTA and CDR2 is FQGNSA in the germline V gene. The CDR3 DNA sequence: TGTGCCAGCAGCTTAGCCCTGAACACTGAAGCTTTCTTT. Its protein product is CASSLALNTEAFF.

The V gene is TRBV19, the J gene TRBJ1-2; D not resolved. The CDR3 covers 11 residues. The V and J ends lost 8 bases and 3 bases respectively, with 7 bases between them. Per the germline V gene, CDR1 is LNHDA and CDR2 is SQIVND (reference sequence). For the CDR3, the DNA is TGTGCCAGTTACAGTTACTATGGCTACACCTTC. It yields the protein CASYSYYGYTF.

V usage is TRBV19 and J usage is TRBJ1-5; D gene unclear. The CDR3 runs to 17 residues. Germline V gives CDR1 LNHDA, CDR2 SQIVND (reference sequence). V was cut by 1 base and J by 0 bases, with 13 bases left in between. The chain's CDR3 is CASSIGALGYSNQPQHF. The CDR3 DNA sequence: TGTGCCAGTAGTATAGGGGCCCTGGGGTATAGCAATCAGCCCCAGCATTTT.

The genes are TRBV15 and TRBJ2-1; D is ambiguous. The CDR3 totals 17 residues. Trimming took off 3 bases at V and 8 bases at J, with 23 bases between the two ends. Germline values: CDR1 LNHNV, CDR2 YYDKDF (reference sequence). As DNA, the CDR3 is TGTGCCACCAGCAGGCACCGACCCCTACCCCTGTACGATGAGCAGTTCTTC. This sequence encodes CATSRHRPLPLYDEQFF.

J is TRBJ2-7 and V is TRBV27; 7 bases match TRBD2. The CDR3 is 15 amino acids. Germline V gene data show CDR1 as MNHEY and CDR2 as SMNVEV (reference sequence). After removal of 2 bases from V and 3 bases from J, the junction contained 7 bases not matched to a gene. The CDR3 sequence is CASSLNGGSRYEQYF. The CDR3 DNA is TGTGCCAGCAGTTTAAACGGCGGGAGCCGCTACGAGCAGTACTTC.

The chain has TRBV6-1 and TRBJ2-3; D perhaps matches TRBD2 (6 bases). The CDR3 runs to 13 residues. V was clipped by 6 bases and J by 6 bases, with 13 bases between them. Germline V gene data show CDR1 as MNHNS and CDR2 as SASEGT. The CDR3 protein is CASRRDFGDTQYF. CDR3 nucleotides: TGTGCCAGCAGGCGGGACTTTGGGGATACGCAGTATTTT.